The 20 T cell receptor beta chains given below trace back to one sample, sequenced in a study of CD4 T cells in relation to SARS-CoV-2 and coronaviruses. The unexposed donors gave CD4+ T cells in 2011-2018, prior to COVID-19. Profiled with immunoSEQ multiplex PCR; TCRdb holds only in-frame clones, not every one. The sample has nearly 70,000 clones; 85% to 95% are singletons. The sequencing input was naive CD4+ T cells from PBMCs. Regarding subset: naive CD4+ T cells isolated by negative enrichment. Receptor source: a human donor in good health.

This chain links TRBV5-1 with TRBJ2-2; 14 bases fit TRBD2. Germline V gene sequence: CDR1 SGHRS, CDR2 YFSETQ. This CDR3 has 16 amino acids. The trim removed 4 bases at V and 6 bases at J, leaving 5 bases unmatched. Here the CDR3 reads CASSAGTSGRAGELFF. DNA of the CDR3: TGCGCCAGCAGCGCCGGGACTAGCGGGAGAGCCGGGGAGCTGTTTTTT.

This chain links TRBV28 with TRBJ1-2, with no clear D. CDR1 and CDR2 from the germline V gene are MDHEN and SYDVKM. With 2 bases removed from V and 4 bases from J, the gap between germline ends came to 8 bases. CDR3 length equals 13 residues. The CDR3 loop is CASSLRKFYGYTF. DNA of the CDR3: TGTGCCAGCAGTTTAAGGAAATTCTATGGCTACACCTTC.

The CDR3 spells CASSLLLAGDQSGEQYF. Here the CDR3 DNA reads TGCGCCAGCAGCTTGCTACTAGCGGGAGACCAGTCCGGCGAGCAGTACTTC. The chain links TRBV5-1 to TRBJ2-7, with 11 bases identical to TRBD2. Unmatched junction bases numbered 12, after V lost 1 base and J lost 6 bases. The germline V gene has CDR1 SGHRS and CDR2 YFSETQ. This CDR3 is built from 17 residues.

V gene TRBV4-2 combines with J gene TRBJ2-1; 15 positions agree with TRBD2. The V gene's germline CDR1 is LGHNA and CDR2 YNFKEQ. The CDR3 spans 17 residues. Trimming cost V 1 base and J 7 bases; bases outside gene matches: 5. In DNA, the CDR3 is TGTGCCAGCAGCCAAGGGGGACTAGCGGGAGGCGGAAATGAGCAGTTCTTC. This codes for CASSQGGLAGGGNEQFF.

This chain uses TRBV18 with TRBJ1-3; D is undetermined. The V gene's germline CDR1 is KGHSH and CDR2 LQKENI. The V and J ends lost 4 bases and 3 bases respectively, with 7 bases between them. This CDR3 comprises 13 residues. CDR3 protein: CASSRGDGNTIYF. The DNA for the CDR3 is TGTGCCAGCTCACGGGGTGATGGAAACACCATATATTTT.

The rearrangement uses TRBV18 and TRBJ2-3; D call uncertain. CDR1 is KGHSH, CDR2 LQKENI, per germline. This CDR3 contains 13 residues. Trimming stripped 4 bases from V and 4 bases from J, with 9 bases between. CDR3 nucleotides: TGTGCCAGCTCACTCGGGCCGCCAGATACGCAGTATTTT. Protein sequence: CASSLGPPDTQYF.

In nucleotides, the CDR3 is TGCGCCAGCAGCTTAGGCGGAGAAAACACCATATATTTT. It translates to CASSLGGENTIYF. The chain uses TRBV5-1 and TRBJ1-3; D is ambiguous. CDR3 size: 13 residues. Trimming removed 2 bases from V and 6 bases from J, with 9 bases in between. The germline gives CDR1 SGHRS, CDR2 YFSETQ.

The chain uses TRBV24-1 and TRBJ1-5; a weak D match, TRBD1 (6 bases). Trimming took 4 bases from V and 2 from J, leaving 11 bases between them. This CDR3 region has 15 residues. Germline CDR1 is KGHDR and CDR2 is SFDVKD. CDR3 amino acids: CATSDGGAGNQPQHF. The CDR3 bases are TGTGCCACCAGTGACGGGGGGGCTGGCAATCAGCCCCAGCATTTT.

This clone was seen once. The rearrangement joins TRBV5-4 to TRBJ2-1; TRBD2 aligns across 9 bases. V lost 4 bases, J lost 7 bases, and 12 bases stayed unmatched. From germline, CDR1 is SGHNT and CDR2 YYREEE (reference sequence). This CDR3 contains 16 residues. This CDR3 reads CASSPAGGTTTNEQFF. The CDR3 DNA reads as TGTGCCAGCAGCCCAGCGGGAGGAACTACAACGAATGAGCAGTTCTTC.

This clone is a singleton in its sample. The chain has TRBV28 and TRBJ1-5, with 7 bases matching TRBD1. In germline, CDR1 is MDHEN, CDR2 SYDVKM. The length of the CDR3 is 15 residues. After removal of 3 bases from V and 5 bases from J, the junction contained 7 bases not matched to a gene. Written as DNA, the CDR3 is TGTGCCAGCAGTTTGACCCGACAGGGCCATCAGCCCCAGCATTTT. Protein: CASSLTRQGHQPQHF.

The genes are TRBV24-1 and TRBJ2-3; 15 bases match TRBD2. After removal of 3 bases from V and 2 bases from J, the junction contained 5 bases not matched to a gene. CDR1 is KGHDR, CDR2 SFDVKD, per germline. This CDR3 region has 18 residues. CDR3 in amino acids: CATSDRTSGRAFTDTQYF. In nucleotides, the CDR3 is TGTGCCACCAGTGATCGGACTAGCGGGAGGGCCTTCACAGATACGCAGTATTTT.

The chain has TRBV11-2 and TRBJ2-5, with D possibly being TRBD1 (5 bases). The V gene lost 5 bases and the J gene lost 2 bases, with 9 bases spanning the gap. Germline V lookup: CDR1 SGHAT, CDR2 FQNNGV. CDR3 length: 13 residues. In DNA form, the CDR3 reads TGTGCCAGCAGCCGACAGCCACAAGAGACCCAGTACTTC. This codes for CASSRQPQETQYF.

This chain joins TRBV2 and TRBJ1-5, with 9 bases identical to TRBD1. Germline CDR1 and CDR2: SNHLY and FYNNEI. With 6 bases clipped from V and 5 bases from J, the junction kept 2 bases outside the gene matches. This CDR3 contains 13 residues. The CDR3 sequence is CASRRTGDQPQHF. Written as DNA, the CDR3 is TGTGCCAGCAGGCGGACAGGGGATCAGCCCCAGCATTTT.

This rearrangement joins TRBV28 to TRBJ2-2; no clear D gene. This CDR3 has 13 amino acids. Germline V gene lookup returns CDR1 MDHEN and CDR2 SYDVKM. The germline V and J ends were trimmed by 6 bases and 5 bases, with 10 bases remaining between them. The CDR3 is CASSYIVTGELFF. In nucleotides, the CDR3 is TGTGCCAGCAGCTACATCGTAACCGGGGAGCTGTTTTTT.

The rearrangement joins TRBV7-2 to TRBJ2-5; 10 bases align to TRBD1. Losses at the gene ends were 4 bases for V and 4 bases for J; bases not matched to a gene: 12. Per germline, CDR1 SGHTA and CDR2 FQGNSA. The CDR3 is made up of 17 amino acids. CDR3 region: CASSSLGGQGLGETQYF. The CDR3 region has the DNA TGTGCCAGCAGCTCCTTGGGGGGACAGGGGCTCGGAGAGACCCAGTACTTC.

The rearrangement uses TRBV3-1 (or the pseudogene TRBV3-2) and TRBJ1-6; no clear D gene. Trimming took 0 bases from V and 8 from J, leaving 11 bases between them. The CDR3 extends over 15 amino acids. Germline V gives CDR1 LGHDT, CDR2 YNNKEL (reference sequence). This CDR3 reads CASSQENLGYSPLHF. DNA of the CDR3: TGTGCCAGCAGCCAAGAGAATTTAGGTTATTCACCCCTCCACTTT.

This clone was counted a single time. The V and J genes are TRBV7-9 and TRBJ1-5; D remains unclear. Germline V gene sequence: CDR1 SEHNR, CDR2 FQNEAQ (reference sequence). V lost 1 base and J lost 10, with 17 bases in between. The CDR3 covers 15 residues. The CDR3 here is CASSLVGAISNPQHF. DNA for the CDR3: TGTGCCAGCAGCTTAGTAGGCGCCATCTCTAACCCCCAGCATTTT.

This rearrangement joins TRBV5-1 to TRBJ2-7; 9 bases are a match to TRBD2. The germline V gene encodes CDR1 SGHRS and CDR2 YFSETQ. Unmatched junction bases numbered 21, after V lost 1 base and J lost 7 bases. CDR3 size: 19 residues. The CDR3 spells CASSLWWGGREGRSREQYF. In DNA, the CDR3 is TGCGCCAGCAGCTTGTGGTGGGGAGGGCGGGAGGGCCGTTCGAGAGAGCAGTACTTC.

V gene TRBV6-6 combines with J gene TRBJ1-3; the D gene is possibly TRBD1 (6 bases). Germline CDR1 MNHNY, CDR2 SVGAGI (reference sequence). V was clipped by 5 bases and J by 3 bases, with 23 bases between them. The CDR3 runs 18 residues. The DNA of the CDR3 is TGTGCCAGCAGTCCCTTACATAAACGGGGGGCCAGTGGAAACACCATATATTTT. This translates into CASSPLHKRGASGNTIYF.

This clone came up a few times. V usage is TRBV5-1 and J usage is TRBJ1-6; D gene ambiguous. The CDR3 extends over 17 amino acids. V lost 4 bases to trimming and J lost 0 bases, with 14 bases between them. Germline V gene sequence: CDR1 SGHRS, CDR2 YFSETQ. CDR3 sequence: CASSRYTGSSYNSPLHF. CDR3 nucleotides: TGCGCCAGCAGCCGATATACCGGAAGCTCCTATAATTCACCCCTCCACTTT.